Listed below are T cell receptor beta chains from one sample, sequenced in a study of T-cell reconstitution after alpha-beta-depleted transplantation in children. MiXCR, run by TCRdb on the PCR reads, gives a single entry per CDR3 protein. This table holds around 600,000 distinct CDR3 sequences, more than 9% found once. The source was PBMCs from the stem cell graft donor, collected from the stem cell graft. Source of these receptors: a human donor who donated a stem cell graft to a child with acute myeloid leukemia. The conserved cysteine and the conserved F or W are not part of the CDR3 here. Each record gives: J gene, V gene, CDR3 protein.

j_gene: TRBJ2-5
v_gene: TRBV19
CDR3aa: ASRRDLAQETQY

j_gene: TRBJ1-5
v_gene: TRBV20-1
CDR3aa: SASKGIGQPQH

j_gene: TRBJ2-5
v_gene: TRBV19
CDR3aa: ASSTFGQGGETQY

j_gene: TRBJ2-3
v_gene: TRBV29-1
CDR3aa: STGTDTQY

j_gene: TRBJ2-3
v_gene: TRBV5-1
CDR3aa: ASSFYGAELTDTQY

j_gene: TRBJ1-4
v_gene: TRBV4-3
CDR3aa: ASSGDTGAAEKLF

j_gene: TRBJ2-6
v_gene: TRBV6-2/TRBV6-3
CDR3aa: ASSYWTVGANVLT

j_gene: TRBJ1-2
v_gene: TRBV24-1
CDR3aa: ATSDPTGVTNYGYT

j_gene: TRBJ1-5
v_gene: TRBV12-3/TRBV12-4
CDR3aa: ASSYRRDQPQH

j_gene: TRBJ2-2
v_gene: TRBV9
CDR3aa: ASSVVGSGRWTGELF

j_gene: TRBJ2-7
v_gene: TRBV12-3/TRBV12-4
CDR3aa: ASSIMDRPSYEQY

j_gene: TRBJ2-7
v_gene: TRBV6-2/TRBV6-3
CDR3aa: ASSYSRTSETYEQY

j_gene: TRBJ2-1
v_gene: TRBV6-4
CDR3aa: ASKGLAGDNGDEQF

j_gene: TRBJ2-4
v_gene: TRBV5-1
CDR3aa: ASSSSLGPDIQY

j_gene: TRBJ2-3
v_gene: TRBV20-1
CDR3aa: SAPGPLDTLDTQY

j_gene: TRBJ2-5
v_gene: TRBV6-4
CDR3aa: ASSDSTLPWGAETQY

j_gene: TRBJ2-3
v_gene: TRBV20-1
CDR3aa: SALTSGSPDTQY

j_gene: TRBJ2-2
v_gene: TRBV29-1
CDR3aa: SVLSSPWNTGELF

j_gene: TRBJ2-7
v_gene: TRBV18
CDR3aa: ASSPVGGTSHYEQY

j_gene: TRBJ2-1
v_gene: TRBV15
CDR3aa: ATSRGWGSGTKDNEQF